This T cell receptor (beta chain) was identified in a study of shared clonotypes between healthy human individuals. Donors comprised only Caucasian adults living in Nashville, Tennessee. When samples were unsorted, 70 million to 95 million PBMCs were used for genomic DNA. Study outcomes and limitations: Few donors restricted represented genetic and exposure-history diversity.

The assay was carried out at the deep level. Profiling relied on immunoSEQ multiplex PCR, and the TCRdb table lists in-frame clones only, not all of them. The sample has approximately 480,000 clones; around 79% are singletons. This CDR3 has 12 residues. CDR1 is SNHLY, CDR2 FYNNEI, per germline. Trimming stripped 3 bases from V and 2 bases from J, with 5 bases between. In regard to this clone: Its antigen is as yet unknown.

Sequencing input: PBMCs. The chain joins TRBV2 to TRBJ2-7, with D hard to call. The TCR comes from a woman between 40 and 50 years old in good health. Some clones in this sample may be carry-over from other donors' samples. The CDR3 nucleotides read TGTGCCAGCAGTGAGAGGACCTACGAGCAGTACTTC. This gives the protein CASSERTYEQYF.